The clone carrying this T cell receptor (beta chain) came up a few times. The authors' processing: Reference gene primers were amplified, and this amplification served to estimate nucleated cell counts. The assay was immunoSEQ multiplex PCR, and TCRdb's table has in-frame clones only and misses some. V and J calls and clone size follow that table, whereas D and trimming were derived from the DNA. The sample records around 300,000 clones, roughly 90% being singletons. This entry is derived from a study of blood T cell repertoires in COVID-19. This CDR3 spans 18 amino acids. J lost 4 bases, V lost 0 bases, and 11 bases had no gene match. Germline V gives CDR1 LNHNV, CDR2 YYDKDF (reference sequence).

This receptor was identified in a woman aged 25 to 45 with COVID-19, enrolled during active disease. Sequenced sample: peripheral blood. This rearrangement joins TRBV15 to TRBJ1-5; 8 bases match TRBD1. The CDR3 loop reads CATSRESFRTGSNQPQHF. In DNA form, the CDR3 reads TGTGCCACCAGCAGAGAATCCTTCAGGACAGGGAGTAATCAGCCCCAGCATTTT.